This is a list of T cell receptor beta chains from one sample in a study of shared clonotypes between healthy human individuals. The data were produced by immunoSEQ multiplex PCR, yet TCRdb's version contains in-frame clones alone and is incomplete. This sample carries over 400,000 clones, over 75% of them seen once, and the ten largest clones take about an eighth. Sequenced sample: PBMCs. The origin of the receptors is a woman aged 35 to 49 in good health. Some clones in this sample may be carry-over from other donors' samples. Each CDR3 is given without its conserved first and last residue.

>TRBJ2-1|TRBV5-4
ASSFGGRAHEQF
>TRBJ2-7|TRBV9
ASSVASGGAYEQY
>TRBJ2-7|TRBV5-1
ASSLGPEVTYEQY
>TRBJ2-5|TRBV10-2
ASSEGTGTSQQETQY
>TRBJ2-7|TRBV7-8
ASSLETASLGGFFYEQY
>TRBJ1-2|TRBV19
ASSIGGGATVADGYT
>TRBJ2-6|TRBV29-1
SVEEAAGANVLT
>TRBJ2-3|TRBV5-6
ASSSKGLAGEWTDTQY
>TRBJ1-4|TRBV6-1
ASRRTGEGNEKLF
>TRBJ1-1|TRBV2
ASSFSKMEEGAF
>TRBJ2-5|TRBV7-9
ASSPRQGRRIETQY
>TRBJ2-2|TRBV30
ASTPKRTGFDYLNTGELF
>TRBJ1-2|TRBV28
ASAPSRGRPGFSGYT
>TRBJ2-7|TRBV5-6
ASSPDASLSSYEQY